A selection of T cell receptor beta chains follows, all from one sample in a study of blood T cell repertoires in COVID-19. Profiled with immunoSEQ multiplex PCR; TCRdb holds only in-frame clones, not every one. The sample lists 250,000 or so clones, approximately 80% seen once, with around 2% in the top ten. Sequencing was performed on peripheral blood. Receptors originate from a man younger than 45 who had recovered from COVID-19. The CDR3 runs from the conserved cysteine through the conserved F or W. D genes are given only for firm matches. Part of the rows lack a size; the others show once, few, many or a class for expanded clones.

size: .; D: TRBD1; J: TRBJ1-2; V: TRBV6-4; CDR3: CASSPTGFYGYTF; DNA: TGTGCCAGCAGCCCGACAGGGTTCTATGGCTACACCTTC
size: .; D: TRBD1; J: TRBJ1-1; V: TRBV5-1; CDR3: CASSLGQGKDTEAFF; DNA: TGCGCCAGCAGCTTGGGACAGGGAAAGGACACTGAAGCTTTCTTT
size: .; D: .; J: TRBJ2-4; V: TRBV7-3; CDR3: CASSLIKRLAKNIQYF; DNA: TGTGCCAGCAGCTTAATTAAGCGACTAGCCAAAAACATTCAGTACTTC
size: few; D: .; J: TRBJ1-1; V: TRBV19; CDR3: CASSIQGLRNTEAFF; DNA: TGTGCCAGTAGTATCCAAGGACTGAGGAACACTGAAGCTTTCTTT
size: .; D: TRBD2; J: TRBJ2-3; V: TRBV28; CDR3: CASNPRAKRGAPTDTQYF; DNA: TGTGCCAGCAACCCAAGAGCCAAGCGGGGGGCCCCCACAGATACGCAGTATTTT
size: .; D: TRBD1; J: TRBJ1-2; V: TRBV29-1; CDR3: CSAGTGFNYGYTF; DNA: TGCAGCGCCGGGACAGGGTTTAACTATGGCTACACCTTC
size: .; D: .; J: TRBJ2-5; V: TRBV27; CDR3: CASSFGRGMQTQYF; DNA: TGTGCCAGCAGTTTCGGAAGGGGCATGCAGACCCAGTACTTC
size: many; D: TRBD1; J: TRBJ2-2; V: TRBV2; CDR3: CASSQTGGGTGELFF; DNA: TGTGCCAGCAGTCAGACAGGGGGAGGTACCGGGGAGCTGTTTTTT
size: .; D: TRBD2; J: TRBJ2-5; V: TRBV7-9; CDR3: CASSSSGGKTQYF; DNA: TGTGCCAGCAGCTCATCCGGGGGGAAGACCCAGTACTTC
size: once; D: .; J: TRBJ2-3; V: TRBV5-5; CDR3: CASSDYTTDTQYF; DNA: TGTGCCAGCAGCGACTACACCACAGATACGCAGTATTTT
size: few; D: TRBD1; J: TRBJ1-5; V: TRBV6-5; CDR3: CASSQGGYQPQHF; DNA: TGTGCCAGCAGTCAGGGGGGTTATCAGCCCCAGCATTTT
size: .; D: .; J: TRBJ1-1; V: TRBV5-1; CDR3: CASSWRGTENTEAFF; DNA: TGCGCCAGCAGCTGGCGGGGGACCGAGAACACTGAAGCTTTCTTT
size: .; D: TRBD1; J: TRBJ2-2; V: TRBV5-6; CDR3: CASFGQGARTGELFF; DNA: TGTGCCAGCTTCGGACAGGGGGCTCGCACCGGGGAGCTGTTTTTT
size: .; D: TRBD1; J: TRBJ1-5; V: TRBV6-5; CDR3: CASSLGGGLGPQHF; DNA: TGTGCCAGCAGCCTAGGGGGCGGGCTTGGGCCCCAGCATTTT
size: .; D: .; J: TRBJ1-1; V: TRBV15; CDR3: CATSSATGSPEAFF; DNA: TGTGCCACCAGCAGTGCTACAGGGTCCCCTGAAGCTTTCTTT
size: .; D: .; J: TRBJ1-2; V: TRBV4-1; CDR3: CASSQDRDGLGYGYTF; DNA: TGCGCCAGCAGCCAAGATCGCGATGGGCTCGGCTATGGCTACACCTTC